The text below deals with one TCR beta chain. This clone was found once. What this receptor recognizes is not known. No base quality values were provided; no much bigger clone lies one nucleotide off. The time point label on this specimen signifies: naive CD8 control sorted from an acute-time-point sample. Enrolled in the Montreal Hepatitis C Cohort (HEPCO) in Canada, the donors were people who inject drugs, and these donors were followed every 3 months. Acute primary HCV infection was defined as a positive HCV RNA or antibody test after a negative test within the previous 24 weeks. Antibodies against CD3, CD8 and CD45RO were used for surface staining, and dead cells were excluded with an aqua fixable dye. The cohort also included a handful of subjects who developed chronic infection, defined as HCV RNA positivity at 24 weeks. Negative selection by means of the MACS CD8+ T cell Isolation Kit yielded CD8+ T cells from peripheral blood mononuclear cells recovered from cryopreservation by thawing. Sorting of the cells was done on a BD FACSAria II cell sorter.

The sample originates from a study of CD8 T cells in acute hepatitis C reinfection (dated by TCRdb to the early 2020s). Describing the broader study: Both during acute infection and after viral clearance, the study profiled the TCRbeta repertoire of CD8+ T cells that were specific for the HCV NS3-1073 epitope. A handful of spontaneous resolvers provided paired acute and follow-up samples.

CDR3 length: 13 amino acids, cysteine to phenylalanine. The CDR3 DNA has 39 bases and is translated from base 1. The trim is 4 bases for V and 2 bases for J, with a gap of 9 bases between the germline ends. The germline V gene gives CDR1 as SNHLY and CDR2 as FYNNEI. Overall results and qualifications from the work: NS3-1073 specific repertoires were highly diverse, with no significant diversity differences between acute resolver, follow-up resolver and acute chronic samples. Only the TCRbeta chain was sequenced in bulk, so alphabeta pairing of public clonotypes could not be determined. CDR3 sequences shared with other epitopes were rarely observed, and exact matching may have been limited by differing sequencing approaches. TRBV04 and TRBV06 gene families were preferentially used in all groups, and this usage was not explained by overrepresentation in the naive pool. Over ten public clonotypes were identified irrespective of outcome, and one of the public clonotypes used V04-02/J02-02. Chronically infected subjects had no follow-up repertoires because NS3-1073 specific cells were too rare to sort.

The FACS-sorted cells had their genomic DNA extracted, and the commercial immunoSEQ service was used to sequence the TCRbeta chains. In the paper's pipeline: Repertoire data were analyzed with ImmunoSEQ Analyzer software v3.0 and R v3.5.1. Only productive rearrangements were analyzed, as sequences containing stop codons or out-of-frame rearrangements were removed. Simpson diversity, Shannon entropy, CDR3 length and nucleotide addition metrics were obtained from the sequencing provider. Clonotypes were categorized by frequency as dominant, sub-dominant, low or lowest abundance, and clonotypes below 0.1% were excluded from most analyses. A CDR3 amino acid clonotype was called public when found in at least two subjects at a cumulative frequency of at least 0.5%. This is the immuneACCESS table as TCRdb keeps it, with only in-frame sequences that have V and J called. A part of the clones is gone; compared with another copy, unresolved V genes explain less than half, and the rest is unexplained. The V and J calls and the clone size are those of that table, but D and trimming were determined from the DNA. This sample is represented by 30,000 to 40,000 clones; more than 75% of them were singletons. Clones ranked in the top ten supply 0.5% of the sample.

This TCR came from a man aged 30-40 years with chronic hepatitis C. Sequencing used naive CD8+ T cells from PBMCs. The cell subset or site label of this sample denotes: sorted total naive CD45RO-negative CD8+ T cells. The chain couples TRBV2 to TRBJ2-7; perhaps TRBD1 is the D gene, with 6 bases matching. The base sequence is TGTGCCAGCAGTGCCAGGGGAACCTACGAGCAGTACTTC. This codes for CASSARGTYEQYF.